This TCR beta chain came from a study of neurological immune-mediated disorders. In regard to this clonotype: Its antigen is still unknown.

Study-wide points: Levels of TCR clonal expansion peaked in HTLV-1-associated myelopathy and reached their lowest in multiple sclerosis, under those of healthy controls.

Stated time point: longitudinal time-point 2. The CDR3 is made up of 16 amino acids. Per germline, CDR1 MNHEY and CDR2 SMNVEV (reference sequence). Trimming removed 6 bases from V and 4 bases from J; junction bases left unmatched: 9. TCRdb re-called the 5' RACE reads with MiXCR, one entry per CDR3 protein. In the table there are 55,000 to 65,000 distinct CDR3 sequences, nearly 10% of which are singletons. The sequencing sample was made of PBMCs. The origin of this receptor is a man in his thirties or forties in good health. The chain carries TRBV27 and TRBJ1-1; 12 positions agree with TRBD1. CDR3 DNA: TGTGCCAGCAGGATCGGGACAGGGGGCGCGGGCACTGAAGCTTTCTTT. Translated: CASRIGTGGAGTEAFF.